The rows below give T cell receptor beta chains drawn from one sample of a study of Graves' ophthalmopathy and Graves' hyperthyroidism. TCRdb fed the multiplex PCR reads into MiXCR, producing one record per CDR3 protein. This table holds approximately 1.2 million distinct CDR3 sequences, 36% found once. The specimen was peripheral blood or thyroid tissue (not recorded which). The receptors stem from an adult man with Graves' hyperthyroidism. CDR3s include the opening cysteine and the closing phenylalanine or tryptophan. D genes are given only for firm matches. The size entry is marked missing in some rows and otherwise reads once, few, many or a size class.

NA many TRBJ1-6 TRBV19 TGTGCCAGTAGTATTCACCGGAATTCACCCCTCCACTTT CASSIHRNSPLHF
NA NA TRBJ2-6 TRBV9 TGTGCCAGCAGCGTAGAAGGTGAAGGCGGCTCTGGGGCCAACGTCCTGACTTTC CASSVEGEGGSGANVLTF
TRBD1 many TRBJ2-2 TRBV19 TGTGCCAGTAGTCGAACCTCGACAGGGGAGAACACCGGGGAGCTGTTTTTT CASSRTSTGENTGELFF
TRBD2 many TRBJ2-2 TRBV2 TGTGCCAGCAGGGGGGGGGTTGCGAACACCGGGGAGCTGTTTTTT CASRGGVANTGELFF
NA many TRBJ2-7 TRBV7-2 TGTGCCAGCAGCCCCAGTAGGGTATGGCAGTACTTC CASSPSRVWQYF
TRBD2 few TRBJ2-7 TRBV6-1 TGTGCCAGCAGTGAACCTGTTACGCGGGAGGCCTACGAGCAGTACTTC CASSEPVTREAYEQYF
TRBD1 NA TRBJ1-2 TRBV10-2 TGCGCCAGCAGTACCCGGGACAGTCTTTTAAACTATGGCTACACCTTC CASSTRDSLLNYGYTF
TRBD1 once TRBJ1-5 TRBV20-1 TGCAGTGCGGGACAGGGGTTTCAGCCCCAGCATTTT CSAGQGFQPQHF
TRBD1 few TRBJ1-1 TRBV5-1 TGCGCCAGCAGCCCGGACCTGCGGACAGGGACGATTGAAGCTTTCTTT CASSPDLRTGTIEAFF
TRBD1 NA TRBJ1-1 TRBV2 TGTGCCAGCAGTCGGACAGGGACGGCGAACACTGAAGCTTTCTTT CASSRTGTANTEAFF
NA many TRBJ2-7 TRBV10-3 TGTGCCATCAGTGAGAGCGCGATGGAGCAGTACTTC CAISESAMEQYF
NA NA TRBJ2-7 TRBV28 TGTGCCAACAGGGACGCCAACCGTTACGAGCAGTACTTC CANRDANRYEQYF
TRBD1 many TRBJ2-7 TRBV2 TGTGCCAGCACTGTACAGGGGTCCTCCTACGAGCAGTACTTC CASTVQGSSYEQYF
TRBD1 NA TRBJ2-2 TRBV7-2 TGTGCCAGCACGGGACAGGGGGCAGGCACCGGGGAGCTGCTTTTT CASTGQGAGTGELLF
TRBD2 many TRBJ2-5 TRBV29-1 TGCGGTAGCGGGGGCGTCCCCCAAGAGACCCAGTACTTC CGSGGVPQETQYF
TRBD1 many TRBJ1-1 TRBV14 TGTGCCAGCAGCTCTACTTGGACACAGGGGATGAGGACTGAAGCTTTCTTT CASSSTWTQGMRTEAFF
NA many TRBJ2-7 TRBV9 TGTGCCAGCAGCGAGGGACTTTCCGGGTCCTACGAGCAGTACTTC CASSEGLSGSYEQYF
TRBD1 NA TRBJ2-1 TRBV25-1 TGTGCCAGCAGTGGGGGACAGGGGCGGGACCGTTACAATGAGCAGTTCTTC CASSGGQGRDRYNEQFF
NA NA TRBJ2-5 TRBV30 TGTGCCTGGAACTCGGGATTCCAAGAGACCCAGTACTTC CAWNSGFQETQYF
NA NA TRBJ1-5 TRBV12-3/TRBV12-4 TGTGCCAGCAGCCGCCTAACATGGGATCAGCCCCAGCATTTT CASSRLTWDQPQHF
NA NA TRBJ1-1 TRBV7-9 TGTGCCACCAGTAGACAGGTAACAACTGAAGCTTTCTTT CATSRQVTTEAFF
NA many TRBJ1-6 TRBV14 TGTGCCAGCAGCCAAGTTTCTGGGTCTTCACCCCTCCACTTT CASSQVSGSSPLHF
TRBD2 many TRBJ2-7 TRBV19 TGTGCCAGCAGCCAAGGTACTAGCGGGATATATGAGCAGTACTTC CASSQGTSGIYEQYF
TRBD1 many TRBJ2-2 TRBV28 TGTGCCAGCAGTCCGCCGGGACAGTACACCGGGGAGCTGTTTTTT CASSPPGQYTGELFF
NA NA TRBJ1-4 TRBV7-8 TGTGCCAGCAGTTTAAGTGTCCTGGGTGAAAAACTGTTTTTT CASSLSVLGEKLFF
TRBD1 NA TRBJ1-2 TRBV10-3 TGTGCCAGCAGTCGACGACAGGGGAGGGATGGCTACACCTTC CASSRRQGRDGYTF